This T cell receptor (beta chain) was identified during a study of cytomegalovirus exposure and HLA in healthy donors. In germline, CDR1 is SNHLY, CDR2 FYNNEI. V shed 7 bases, J shed 9 bases, and the junction held 12 bases outside the gene matches. This CDR3 is built from 14 residues. Assay: immunoSEQ multiplex PCR; the TCRdb copy retains only in-frame clones and omits some. The sample consists of 150,000 or so clones, around nine tenths of them appearing once. The V call is TRBV2, the J call TRBJ2-1, with 7 nucleotides matching TRBD2. The origin of this receptor is a man younger than 35 in good health and CMV-seropositive. The sequenced material came from PBMCs. CDR3 region: CASNIGLVSAEQFF. CDR3 DNA sequence: TGTGCCAGCAACATCGGACTAGTCTCTGCTGAGCAGTTCTTC.